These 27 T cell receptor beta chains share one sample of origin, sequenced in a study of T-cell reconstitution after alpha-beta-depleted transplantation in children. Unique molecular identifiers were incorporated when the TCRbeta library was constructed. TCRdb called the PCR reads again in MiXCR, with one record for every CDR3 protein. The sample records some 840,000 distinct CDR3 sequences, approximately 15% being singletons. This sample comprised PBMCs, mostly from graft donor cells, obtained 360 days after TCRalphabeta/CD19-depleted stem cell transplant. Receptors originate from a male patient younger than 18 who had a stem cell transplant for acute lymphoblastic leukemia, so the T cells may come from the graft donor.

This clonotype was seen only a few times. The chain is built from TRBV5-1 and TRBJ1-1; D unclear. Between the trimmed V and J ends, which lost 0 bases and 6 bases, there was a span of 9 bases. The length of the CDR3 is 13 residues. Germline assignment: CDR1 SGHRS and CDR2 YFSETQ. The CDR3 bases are TGCGCCAGCAGCTTGGATGGTGAGCCTGAAGCTTTCTTT. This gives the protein CASSLDGEPEAFF.

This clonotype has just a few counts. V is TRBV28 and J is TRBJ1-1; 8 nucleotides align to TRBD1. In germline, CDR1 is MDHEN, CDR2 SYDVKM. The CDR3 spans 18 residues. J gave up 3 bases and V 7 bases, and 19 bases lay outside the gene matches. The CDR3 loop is CASNSRLRTGSDHTEAFF. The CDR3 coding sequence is TGTGCCAGCAACTCAAGGCTTAGGACAGGGTCTGACCACACTGAAGCTTTCTTT.

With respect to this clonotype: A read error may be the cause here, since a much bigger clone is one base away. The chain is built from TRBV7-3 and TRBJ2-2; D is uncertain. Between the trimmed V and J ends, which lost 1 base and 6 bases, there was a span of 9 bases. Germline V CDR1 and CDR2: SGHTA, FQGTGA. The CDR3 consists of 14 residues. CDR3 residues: CASSLNSKAGELFF. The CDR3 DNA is TGTGCCAGCAGCTTAAATTCGAAGGCCGGGGAGCTGTTTTTT. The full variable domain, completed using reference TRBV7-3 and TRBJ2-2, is GAGVSQTPSNKVTEKGKYVELRCDPISGHTALYWYRQSLGQGPEFLIYFQGTGAADDSGLPNDRFFAVRPEGSVSTLKIQRTERGDSAVYLCASSLNSKAGELFFGEGSRLTVL.

The CDR3 is CASSFHRGDTGELFF. In DNA, the CDR3 is TGTGCCAGCAGCTTCCACAGGGGTGACACCGGGGAGCTGTTTTTT. V gene TRBV7-2 combines with J gene TRBJ2-2, with TRBD1 matching over 7 bases. The CDR3 is made up of 15 amino acids. V dropped 3 bases and J dropped 3; count of bases not matched to a gene: 4. Germline V CDR1 and CDR2: SGHTA, FQGNSA.

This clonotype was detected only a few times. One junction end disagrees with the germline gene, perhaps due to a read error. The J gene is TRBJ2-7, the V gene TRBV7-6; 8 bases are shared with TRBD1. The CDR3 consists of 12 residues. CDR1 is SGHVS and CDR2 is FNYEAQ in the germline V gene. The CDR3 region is CASSSKPGQVPF. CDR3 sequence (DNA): TGTGCCAGCAGCTCGAAACCGGGACAGGTTCCTTTC.

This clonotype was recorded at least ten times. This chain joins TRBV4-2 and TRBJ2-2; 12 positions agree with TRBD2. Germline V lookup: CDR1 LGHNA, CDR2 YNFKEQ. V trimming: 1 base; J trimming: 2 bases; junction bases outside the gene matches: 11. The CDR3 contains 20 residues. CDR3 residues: CASSQALAGGSHFNTGELFF. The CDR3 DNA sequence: TGTGCCAGCAGCCAAGCCCTAGCGGGAGGGTCCCACTTTAACACCGGGGAGCTGTTTTTT.

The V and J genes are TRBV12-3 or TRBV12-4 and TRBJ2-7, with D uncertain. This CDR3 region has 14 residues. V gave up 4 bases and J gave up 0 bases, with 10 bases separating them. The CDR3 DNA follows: TGTGCCAGCAGTTCCCCCCACAGCTCCTACGAGCAGTACTTC. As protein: CASSSPHSSYEQYF.

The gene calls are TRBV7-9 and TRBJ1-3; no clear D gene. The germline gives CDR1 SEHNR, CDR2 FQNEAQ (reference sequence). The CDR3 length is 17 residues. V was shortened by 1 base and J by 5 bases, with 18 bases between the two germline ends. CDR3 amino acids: CASSLESPGVWRNTIYF. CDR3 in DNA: TGTGCCAGCAGCTTAGAATCGCCGGGAGTTTGGAGAAACACCATATATTTT.

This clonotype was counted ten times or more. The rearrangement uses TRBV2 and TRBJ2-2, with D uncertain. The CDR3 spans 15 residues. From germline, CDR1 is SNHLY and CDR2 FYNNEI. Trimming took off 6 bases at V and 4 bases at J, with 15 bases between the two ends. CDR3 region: CASRLREDFTGELFF. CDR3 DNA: TGTGCCAGCAGACTCCGAGAGGATTTCACCGGGGAGCTGTTTTTT. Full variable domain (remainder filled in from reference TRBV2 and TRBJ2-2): EPEVTQTPSHQVTQMGQEVILRCVPISNHLYFYWYRQILGQKVEFLVSFYNNEISEKSEIFDDQFSVERPDGSNFTLKIRSTKLEDSAMYFCASRLREDFTGELFFGEGSRLTVL.

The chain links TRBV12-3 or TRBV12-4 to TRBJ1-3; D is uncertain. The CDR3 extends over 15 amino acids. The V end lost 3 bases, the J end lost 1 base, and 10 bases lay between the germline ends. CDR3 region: CASSLMAPSGNTIYF. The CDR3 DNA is TGTGCCAGCAGTTTGATGGCACCTTCTGGAAACACCATATATTTT.

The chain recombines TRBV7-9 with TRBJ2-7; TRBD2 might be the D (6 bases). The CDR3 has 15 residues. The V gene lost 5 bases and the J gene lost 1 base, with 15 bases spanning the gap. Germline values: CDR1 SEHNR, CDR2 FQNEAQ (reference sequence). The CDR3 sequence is CASSPVAGWSYEQYF. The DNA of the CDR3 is TGTGCCAGCAGCCCAGTGGCGGGGTGGTCCTACGAGCAGTACTTC.

The CDR3 protein is CASRVGTSGKHGQFF. In DNA form, the CDR3 reads TGTGCCAGCAGGGTAGGGACTAGCGGGAAGCACGGGCAGTTCTTC. The V and J genes are TRBV6-1 and TRBJ2-1, with 13 bases that match TRBD2. The V gene's germline CDR1 is MNHNS and CDR2 SASEGT. The junction had 11 bases not matched to a gene; V was cut back by 6 bases and J by 12 bases. The CDR3 has 15 residues.

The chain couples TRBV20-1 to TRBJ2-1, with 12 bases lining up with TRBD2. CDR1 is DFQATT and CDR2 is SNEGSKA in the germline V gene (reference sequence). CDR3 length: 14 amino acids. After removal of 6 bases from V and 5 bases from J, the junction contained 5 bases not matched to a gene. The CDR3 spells CSAPGLAGHNEQFF. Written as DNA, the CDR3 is TGCAGTGCCCCGGGACTAGCGGGCCACAATGAGCAGTTCTTC.

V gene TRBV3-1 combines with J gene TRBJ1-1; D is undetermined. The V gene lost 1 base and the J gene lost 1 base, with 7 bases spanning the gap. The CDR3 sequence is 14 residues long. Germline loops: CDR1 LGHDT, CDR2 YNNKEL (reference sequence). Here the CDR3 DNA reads TGTGCCAGCAGCCAAGCGTCAGGGAACACTGAAGCTTTCTTT. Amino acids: CASSQASGNTEAFF.

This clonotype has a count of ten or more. The CDR3 loop reads CASSLWAGDTGELFF. The CDR3 nucleotides are TGTGCCAGCAGCCTGTGGGCAGGGGACACCGGGGAGCTGTTTTTT. The rearrangement joins TRBV28 to TRBJ2-2; D perhaps matches TRBD1 (6 bases). This CDR3 has 15 amino acids. The V gene's germline CDR1 is MDHEN and CDR2 SYDVKM. V was clipped by 6 bases and J by 3 bases, with 14 bases between them.

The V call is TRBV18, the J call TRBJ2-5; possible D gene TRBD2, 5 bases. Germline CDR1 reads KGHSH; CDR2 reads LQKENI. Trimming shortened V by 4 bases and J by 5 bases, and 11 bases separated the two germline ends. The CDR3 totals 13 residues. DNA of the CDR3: TGTGCCAGCTCACTAGCGCTTCTGGAGACCCAGTACTTC. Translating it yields CASSLALLETQYF.

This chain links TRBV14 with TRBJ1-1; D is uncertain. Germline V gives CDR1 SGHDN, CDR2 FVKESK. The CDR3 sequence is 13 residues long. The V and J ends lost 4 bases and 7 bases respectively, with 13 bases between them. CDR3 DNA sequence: TGTGCCAGCAGCCGAGACTACCCCTATGAAGCTTTCTTT. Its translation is CASSRDYPYEAFF.

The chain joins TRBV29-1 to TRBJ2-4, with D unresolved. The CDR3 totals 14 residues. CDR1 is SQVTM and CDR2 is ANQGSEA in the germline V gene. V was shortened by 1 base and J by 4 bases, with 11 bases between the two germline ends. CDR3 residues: CSVEVPRRKNIQYF. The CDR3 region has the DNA TGCAGCGTTGAAGTCCCACGACGGAAAAACATTCAGTACTTC.

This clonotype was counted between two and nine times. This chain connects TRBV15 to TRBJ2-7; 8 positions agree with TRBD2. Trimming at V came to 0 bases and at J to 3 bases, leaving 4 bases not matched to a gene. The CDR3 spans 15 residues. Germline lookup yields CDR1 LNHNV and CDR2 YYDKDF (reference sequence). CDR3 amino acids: CATSRDRLAGYEQYF. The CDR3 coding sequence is TGTGCCACCAGCAGAGATCGCCTAGCGGGCTACGAGCAGTACTTC.

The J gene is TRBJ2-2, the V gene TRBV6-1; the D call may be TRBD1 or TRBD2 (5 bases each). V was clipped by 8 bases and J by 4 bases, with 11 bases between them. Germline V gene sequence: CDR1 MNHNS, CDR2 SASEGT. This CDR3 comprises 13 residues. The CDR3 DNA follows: TGTGCCAGCGCTGGGGGACGCACCGGGGAGCTGTTTTTT. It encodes CASAGGRTGELFF.

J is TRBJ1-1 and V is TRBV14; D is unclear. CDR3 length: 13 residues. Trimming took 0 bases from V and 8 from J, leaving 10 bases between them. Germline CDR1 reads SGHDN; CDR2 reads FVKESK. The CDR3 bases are TGTGCCAGCAGCCAAGAACGGTTGGGGGAAGCTTTCTTT. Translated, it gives CASSQERLGEAFF.

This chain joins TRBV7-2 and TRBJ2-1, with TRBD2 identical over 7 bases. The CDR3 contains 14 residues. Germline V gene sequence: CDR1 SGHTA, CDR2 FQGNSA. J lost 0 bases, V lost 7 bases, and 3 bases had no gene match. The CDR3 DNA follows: TGTGCCAGCATCCGCGGGGGCTCCTACAATGAGCAGTTCTTC. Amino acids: CASIRGGSYNEQFF.

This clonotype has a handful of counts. Written as DNA, the CDR3 is TGTGCCAGCAGCCACCCCGGACTAGCGGGGGGGCATTGTCGGTACTTC. This translates into CASSHPGLAGGHCRYF. The chain links TRBV3-1 to TRBJ2-5, with 15 bases identical to TRBD2. The ends lost 3 bases at V and 13 bases at J; junction bases unmatched: 12. Germline loops: CDR1 LGHDT, CDR2 YNNKEL (reference sequence). The CDR3 extends over 16 amino acids.

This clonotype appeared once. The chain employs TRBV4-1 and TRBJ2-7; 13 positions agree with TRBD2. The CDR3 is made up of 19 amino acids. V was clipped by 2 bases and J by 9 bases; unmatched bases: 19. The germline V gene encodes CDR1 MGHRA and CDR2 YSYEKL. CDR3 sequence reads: CASSQTSGRATAAEKAQYF. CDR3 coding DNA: TGCGCCAGCAGCCAAACTAGCGGGAGGGCCACGGCCGCAGAAAAGGCGCAGTACTTC.

The CDR3 region has the DNA TGCGCCAGCAGCCCCCTGGAGGGGCAGGACACTGAAGCTTTCTTT. Amino acid sequence: CASSPLEGQDTEAFF. The chain uses TRBV5-1 and TRBJ1-1, with D perhaps matching TRBD1 (5 bases). Trimming shortened V by 4 bases and J by 3 bases, and 16 bases separated the two germline ends. From germline, CDR1 is SGHRS and CDR2 YFSETQ. The CDR3 length is 15 residues.

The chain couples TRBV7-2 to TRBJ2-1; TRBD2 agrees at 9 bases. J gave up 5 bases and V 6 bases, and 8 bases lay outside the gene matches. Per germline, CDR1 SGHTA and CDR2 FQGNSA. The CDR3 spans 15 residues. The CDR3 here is CASSSAGGGNNEQFF. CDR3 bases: TGTGCCAGCAGTTCAGCGGGAGGCGGTAACAATGAGCAGTTCTTC.

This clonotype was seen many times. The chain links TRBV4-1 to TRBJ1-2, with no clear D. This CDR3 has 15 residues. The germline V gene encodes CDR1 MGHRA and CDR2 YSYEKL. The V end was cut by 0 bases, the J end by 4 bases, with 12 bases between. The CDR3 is CASSQEGSAIYGYTF. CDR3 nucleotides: TGCGCCAGCAGCCAAGAAGGCAGCGCAATCTATGGCTACACCTTC.